These 17 T cell receptor beta chains originate from one sample sequenced in a study of T cells in Graves' hyperthyroidism and ophthalmopathy. The TCR beta CDR3 regions underwent amplification using RNA transcripts as the source. The study used the HTBI primer set for a first-round RT-PCR of the TCR CDR3. TCRdb reprocessed the multiplex PCR reads with MiXCR, giving one entry per CDR3 protein. The sample includes fewer than 700,000 distinct CDR3 sequences, around 15% seen only once; the top ten take less than 4.5%. Material: blood. The receptor source for this set is a woman in her 30s with Graves' hyperthyroidism.

To note about this clonotype: A much larger clone lies one base from this, so it may be a read error. Because it lacks the conserved phenylalanine or tryptophan at the end, this CDR3 is likely a read error. The chain links TRBV7-2 to TRBJ2-7; the match to TRBD2 covers 8 bases. V lost 5 bases to trimming and J lost 9 bases; unmatched junction nucleotides: 6. Looked up from germline, CDR1 is SGHTA and CDR2 is FQGNSA. This CDR3 is built from 12 residues. The CDR3 DNA reads as TGTGCCAGCAGCCCAGGACTAGCAGGGCAGTACCTC. It yields the protein CASSPGLAGQYL.

This clonotype turned up a few times. The chain has TRBV6-2 or TRBV6-3 and TRBJ2-1; the D gene could be TRBD1 or TRBD2 (5 bases each). This CDR3 is built from 18 residues. Trimming removed 2 bases from V and 2 bases from J, with 19 bases in between. The germline V gene has CDR1 MNHEY and CDR2 SVGEGT. The CDR3 loop reads CASSYNPISGRAYNEQFF. In DNA, the CDR3 is TGTGCCAGCAGTTACAACCCCATTTCGGGACGCGCCTACAATGAGCAGTTCTTC.

The sample holds a few counts of this clonotype. This chain joins TRBV28 and TRBJ2-2; D gene ambiguous. The CDR3 consists of 13 residues. Germline loops: CDR1 MDHEN, CDR2 SYDVKM. Trimming cost V 8 bases and J 2 bases, with 9 bases left between them. Here the CDR3 reads CASAAINTGELFF. In DNA, the CDR3 is TGTGCCAGCGCCGCTATAAACACCGGGGAGCTGTTTTTT.

This clonotype came up many times. The rearrangement uses TRBV6-1 and TRBJ2-1; weak D call: TRBD1 (6 bases). Germline V gene lookup returns CDR1 MNHNS and CDR2 SASEGT. This CDR3 comprises 12 residues. Trimming removed 7 bases at V and 10 bases at J, with 14 bases between. The CDR3 nucleotides read TGTGCCAGCACGGCACCCAGGGGCGAGCAGTTCTTC. It codes for CASTAPRGEQFF.

This clonotype was found many times. The CDR3 DNA reads TGTGCCAGCAGTCAAATCCGGGATGGCAATCAGCCCCAGCATTTT. Translated: CASSQIRDGNQPQHF. The chain carries TRBV28 and TRBJ1-5; D is ambiguous. With 5 bases removed from V and 2 bases from J, the gap between germline ends came to 13 bases. The germline CDR1 and CDR2 sequences are MDHEN and SYDVKM. The CDR3 extends over 15 amino acids.

This clonotype was observed a handful of times. V is TRBV20-1 and J is TRBJ2-2; D uncertain. The V gene's germline CDR1 is DFQATT and CDR2 SNEGSKA (reference sequence). The CDR3 consists of 12 residues. V gave up 6 bases and J gave up 3 bases, with 8 bases separating them. CDR3 sequence: CSAALYTGELFF. CDR3 DNA sequence: TGCAGTGCCGCCCTCTACACCGGGGAGCTGTTTTTT.

This clonotype came up many times. This chain uses TRBV7-9 with TRBJ2-1; D remains unclear. CDR1 is SEHNR and CDR2 is FQNEAQ in the germline V gene (reference sequence). Trimming removed 4 bases at V and 3 bases at J, with 13 bases between. The CDR3 contains 15 residues. This CDR3 is CASSYRDDNYNEQFF. Here the CDR3 DNA reads TGTGCCAGCAGCTATAGGGATGATAACTACAATGAGCAGTTCTTC.

V and J are TRBV28 and TRBJ1-6; D remains unclear. Trimming removed 7 bases at V and 7 bases at J, with 14 bases between. Germline V gene lookup returns CDR1 MDHEN and CDR2 SYDVKM. CDR3 length equals 14 residues. The CDR3 protein is CASTPDSVNSPLHF. The CDR3 coding sequence is TGTGCCAGCACCCCCGATTCAGTGAATTCACCCCTCCACTTT.

This clonotype was recorded at least ten times. The gene calls are TRBV28 and TRBJ1-1; 7 bases fit TRBD1. CDR1 and CDR2 from the germline V gene are MDHEN and SYDVKM. Germline trimming cut 7 bases from V and 0 bases from J; bases unmatched to any gene: 17. This CDR3 region has 18 residues. The CDR3 is CASNSWLANRGLNTEAFF. Here the CDR3 DNA reads TGTGCCAGCAATTCATGGCTTGCGAACAGGGGTTTGAACACTGAAGCTTTCTTT.

This clonotype was seen at least ten times. The chain combines TRBV2 with TRBJ2-1; D may be TRBD2 (5 bases). This CDR3 spans 16 amino acids. Germline CDR1 and CDR2: SNHLY and FYNNEI. Trimming cost V 6 bases and J 8 bases, with 23 bases left between them. This chain's CDR3 is CASSGPPSGEVHEQFF. CDR3 DNA sequence: TGTGCCAGCAGCGGACCTCCCAGCGGCGAGGTCCATGAGCAGTTCTTC.

The chain's CDR3 is CASSISSGSADTQYF. The CDR3 DNA sequence: TGTGCCAGTAGTATTTCTAGCGGGAGCGCAGATACGCAGTATTTT. The chain recombines TRBV19 with TRBJ2-3; TRBD2 matches 10 bases. The germline gives CDR1 LNHDA, CDR2 SQIVND (reference sequence). The CDR3 covers 15 residues. V trimming: 3 bases; J trimming: 4 bases; junction bases outside the gene matches: 4.

This clonotype was seen many times. The genes are TRBV11-2 and TRBJ2-3; TRBD1 matches 7 bases. The CDR3 has 16 residues. The germline gives CDR1 SGHAT, CDR2 FQNNGV. The junction had 6 bases not matched to a gene; V was cut back by 1 base and J by 2 bases. For the CDR3, the DNA is TGTGCCAGCAGCTTAGGATACAGGGGCAACACAGATACGCAGTATTTT. Encoded protein: CASSLGYRGNTDTQYF.

This clonotype was recorded many times. The CDR3 region is CASSYLTSQETQYF. CDR3 DNA: TGTGCCAGCAGTTACCTAACCAGTCAAGAGACCCAGTACTTC. The chain carries TRBV6-2 or TRBV6-3 and TRBJ2-5; D is ambiguous. Trimming stripped 2 bases from V and 2 bases from J, with 9 bases between. Germline lookup yields CDR1 MNHEY and CDR2 SVGEGT. The length of the CDR3 is 14 residues.

This clonotype has a count of ten or more. The rearrangement links TRBV13 to TRBJ1-1; D is uncertain. Trimming stripped 5 bases from V and 3 bases from J, with 13 bases between. In germline, CDR1 is PRHDT, CDR2 FYEKMQ (reference sequence). The CDR3 extends over 14 amino acids. This chain's CDR3 is CASSVGSGDTEAFF. For the CDR3, the DNA is TGTGCCAGCAGCGTGGGGTCCGGGGACACTGAAGCTTTCTTT.

This clonotype was recorded many times. At one of its ends the junction is not consistent with the germline gene, which may arise from a read error. This rearrangement joins TRBV7-7 to TRBJ2-5; TRBD2 matches 14 bases. Germline CDR1 is SSHAT and CDR2 is FNYEAQ (reference sequence). There are 16 residues in the CDR3. CDR3 bases: TGTGCTAGCAGACGAGGACTAGCGGGAGGTGTTGAGACCCAGTACTTC. Its translation: CASRRGLAGGVETQYF.

This clonotype was detected a few times. The chain joins TRBV2 to TRBJ2-7, with 7 bases that match TRBD1. The CDR3 length is 12 residues. CDR1 is SNHLY and CDR2 is FYNNEI in the germline V gene. Trimming at V came to 6 bases and at J to 7 bases, leaving 6 bases not matched to a gene. The CDR3 DNA reads TGTGCCAGCAGAAAAGGGGACAGAGAGCAGTACTTC. It codes for CASRKGDREQYF. The variable domain in full, completed from reference TRBV2 and TRBJ2-7, reads EPEVTQTPSHQVTQMGQEVILRCVPISNHLYFYWYRQILGQKVEFLVSFYNNEISEKSEIFDDQFSVERPDGSNFTLKIRSTKLEDSAMYFCASRKGDREQYFGPGTRLTVT.

This clonotype was counted between two and nine times. The chain links TRBV7-9 to TRBJ2-1, with D uncertain. Trimming cost V 0 bases and J 7 bases, with 7 bases left between them. The CDR3 sequence is 13 residues long. Germline V lookup: CDR1 SEHNR, CDR2 FQNEAQ (reference sequence). The CDR3 here is CASSLALTNEQFF. The CDR3 DNA sequence: TGTGCCAGCAGCTTAGCGCTAACAAATGAGCAGTTCTTC.